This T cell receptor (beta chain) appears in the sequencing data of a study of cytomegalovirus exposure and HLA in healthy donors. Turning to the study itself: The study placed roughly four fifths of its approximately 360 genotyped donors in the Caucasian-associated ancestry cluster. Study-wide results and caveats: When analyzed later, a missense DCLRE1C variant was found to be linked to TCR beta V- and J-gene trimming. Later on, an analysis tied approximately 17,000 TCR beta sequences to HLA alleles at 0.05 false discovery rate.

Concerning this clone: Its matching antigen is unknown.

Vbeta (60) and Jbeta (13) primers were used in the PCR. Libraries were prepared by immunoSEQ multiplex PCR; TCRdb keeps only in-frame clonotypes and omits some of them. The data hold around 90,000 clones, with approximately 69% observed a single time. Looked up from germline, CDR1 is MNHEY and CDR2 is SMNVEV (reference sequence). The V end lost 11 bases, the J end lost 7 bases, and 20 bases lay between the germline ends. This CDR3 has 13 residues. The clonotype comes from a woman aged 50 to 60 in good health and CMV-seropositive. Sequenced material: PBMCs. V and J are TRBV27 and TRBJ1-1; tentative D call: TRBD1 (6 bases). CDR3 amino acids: CAAMGPQGHEAFF. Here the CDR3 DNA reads TGTGCCGCTATGGGCCCCCAGGGACATGAAGCTTTCTTT.